These 28 T cell receptor beta chains were all obtained from the same sample, sequenced in a study of T-cell memory formation after mild COVID-19. TCRdb reprocessed the 5' RACE reads with MiXCR, giving one entry per CDR3 protein. The data show approximately 300,000 distinct CDR3 sequences, roughly 19% seen once. Sequenced: PBMCs or a T cell subset sorted from them (not recorded which). The receptors shown here come from a man aged 18-30 years who had mild COVID-19 (a few samples of this study predate the infection). Cell type and time point are not known.

There are many counts of this clonotype. This chain joins TRBV6-5 and TRBJ2-2; 10 bases line up with TRBD2. Germline trimming cut 6 bases from V and 6 bases from J; bases unmatched to any gene: 10. CDR3 size: 16 residues. The germline CDR1 and CDR2 sequences are MNHEY and SVGAGI. CDR3 sequence reads: CASSRPSGGLSGELFF. CDR3 nucleotides: TGTGCCAGCAGCCGACCTAGCGGGGGTCTCTCCGGGGAGCTGTTTTTT.

The J gene is TRBJ2-5, the V gene TRBV12-3 or TRBV12-4; D gene ambiguous. The CDR3 contains 12 residues. V dropped 3 bases and J dropped 5 bases, with 7 bases sitting between them. CDR3 sequence: CASSFSVETQYF. The DNA for the CDR3 is TGTGCCAGCAGTTTTTCCGTGGAGACCCAGTACTTC.

This sequence joins TRBV7-2 and TRBJ1-4, with D perhaps matching TRBD1 (5 bases). The germline CDR1 and CDR2 sequences are SGHTA and FQGNSA. V was trimmed by 5 bases and J by 3 bases, leaving 10 bases between them. The CDR3 has 14 amino acids. The CDR3 here is CASSPGFANEKLFF. Here the CDR3 DNA reads TGTGCCAGCAGCCCAGGGTTTGCTAATGAAAAACTGTTTTTT. Full variable domain (missing parts from reference TRBV7-2 and TRBJ1-4): GAGVSQSPSNKVTEKGKDVELRCDPISGHTALYWYRQSLGQGLEFLIYFQGNSAPDKSGLPSDRFSAERTGGSVSTLTIQRTQQEDSAVYLCASSPGFANEKLFFGSGTQLSVL.

The chain joins TRBV7-2 to TRBJ2-7, with a possible D match to TRBD1 (6 bases). The CDR3 length is 13 residues. With 5 bases removed from V and 6 bases from J, the gap between germline ends came to 14 bases. Germline V gives CDR1 SGHTA, CDR2 FQGNSA. CDR3 in amino acids: CASSPRQEGEQYV. The CDR3 DNA sequence: TGTGCCAGCAGCCCAAGACAGGAAGGCGAGCAGTACGTC.

The rearrangement joins TRBV5-5 to TRBJ2-1, with 8 bases identical to TRBD1. The CDR3 totals 14 residues. J was trimmed by 5 bases and V by 5 bases; bases with no gene match: 6. Germline V CDR1 and CDR2: SGHKS, YYEKEE (reference sequence). In nucleotides, the CDR3 is TGTGCCAGCAGAGAGGGACAGGCCGACAATGAGCAGTTCTTC. Encoded protein: CASREGQADNEQFF.

V and J are TRBV12-3 or TRBV12-4 and TRBJ2-7, with 8 nucleotides matching TRBD1. CDR3 length: 14 amino acids. Unmatched junction bases numbered 4, after V lost 6 bases and J lost 0 bases. CDR3 nucleotides: TGTGCCAGCAGCCGGACAGGGACCTCCTACGAGCAGTACTTC. It encodes CASSRTGTSYEQYF.

This clonotype was detected many times. V is TRBV5-1 and J is TRBJ2-3; no firm D call. The CDR3 has 14 residues. Trimming shortened V by 6 bases and J by 0 bases, and 11 bases separated the two germline ends. The germline CDR1 and CDR2 sequences are SGHRS and YFSETQ. In nucleotides, the CDR3 is TGCGCCAGCAAGGCGGCAGCTAGCACAGATACGCAGTATTTT. Translated: CASKAAASTDTQYF. The whole variable domain, remainder taken from reference TRBV5-1 and TRBJ2-3, is KAGVTQTPRYLIKTRGQQVTLSCSPISGHRSVSWYQQTPGQGLQFLFEYFSETQRNKGNFPGRFSGRQFSNSRSEMNVSTLELGDSALYLCASKAAASTDTQYFGPGTRLTVL.

The chain combines TRBV6-2 or TRBV6-3 with TRBJ1-6; D gene uncertain. This CDR3 spans 13 amino acids. CDR1 and CDR2 from the germline V gene are MNHEY and SVGEGT. V was shortened by 7 bases and J by 6 bases, with 10 bases between the two germline ends. The CDR3 nucleotides are TGTGCCAGCATAGAACAGCTTAATTCACCCCTCCACTTT. Its protein product is CASIEQLNSPLHF.

This clonotype was seen a few times. The chain joins TRBV5-1 to TRBJ2-1; TRBD1 aligns across 7 bases. V lost 4 bases to trimming and J lost 0 bases; unmatched junction nucleotides: 7. The germline V gene has CDR1 SGHRS and CDR2 YFSETQ. The CDR3 has 16 residues. The CDR3 nucleotides read TGCGCCAGCAGCATTGACAGGGCGAGCTCCTACAATGAGCAGTTCTTC. This translates into CASSIDRASSYNEQFF. Filled out from reference TRBV5-1 and TRBJ2-1, the complete variable domain reads KAGVTQTPRYLIKTRGQQVTLSCSPISGHRSVSWYQQTPGQGLQFLFEYFSETQRNKGNFPGRFSGRQFSNSRSEMNVSTLELGDSALYLCASSIDRASSYNEQFFGPGTRLTVL.

In its sample, this clonotype was seen a few times. The chain carries TRBV9 and TRBJ2-7; 7 bases fit TRBD1. This CDR3 comprises 13 residues. J gave up 6 bases and V 4 bases, and 7 bases lay outside the gene matches. Germline lookup yields CDR1 SGDLS and CDR2 YYNGEE. The CDR3 is CASSYDRASEQYF. CDR3 in DNA: TGTGCCAGCAGCTACGACAGGGCTAGCGAGCAGTACTTC.

The rearrangement links TRBV3-1 to TRBJ2-5; D ambiguous. Per germline, CDR1 LGHDT and CDR2 YNNKEL (reference sequence). Trimming took 6 bases from V and 4 from J, leaving 12 bases between them. The CDR3 spans 13 residues. CDR3 residues: CASRLNPGETQYF. CDR3 coding DNA: TGTGCCAGCAGGCTTAACCCGGGAGAGACCCAGTACTTC.

This clonotype appeared a few times. The genes are TRBV7-2 and TRBJ1-2; TRBD1 is a possible D gene (5 bases). The V end lost 4 bases, the J end lost 3 bases, and 9 bases lay between the germline ends. This CDR3 has 13 residues. The germline V gene encodes CDR1 SGHTA and CDR2 FQGNSA. The CDR3 bases are TGTGCCAGCAGCTACAGGATTTACTATGGCTACACCTTC. Translation gives CASSYRIYYGYTF.

CDR3 protein: CATSRGGGEQFF. The CDR3 bases are TGTGCCACCAGCAGAGGGGGAGGTGAGCAGTTCTTC. The genes are TRBV15 and TRBJ2-1, with a weak D call TRBD2 (6 bases). Trimming left V 1 base short and J 9 bases short, with 7 bases between. This CDR3 region has 12 residues. Looked up from germline, CDR1 is LNHNV and CDR2 is YYDKDF (reference sequence).

The rearrangement links TRBV6-5 to TRBJ2-5, with 8 positions matching TRBD2. This CDR3 contains 14 residues. J was trimmed by 7 bases and V by 7 bases; bases with no gene match: 11. Germline V gene sequence: CDR1 MNHEY, CDR2 SVGAGI. CDR3 nucleotides: TGTGCCAGCAATACGGGACTAGGGGCCGGGACCCAGTACTTC. Amino acids: CASNTGLGAGTQYF.

In this sample, this clonotype turned up a few times. The chain carries TRBV4-1 and TRBJ1-4; D gene unclear. Germline V gene sequence: CDR1 MGHRA, CDR2 YSYEKL. With 3 bases removed from V and 8 bases from J, the gap between germline ends came to 7 bases. This CDR3 comprises 12 residues. CDR3 residues: CASSHRVEKLFF. In DNA, the CDR3 is TGCGCCAGCAGCCACCGGGTCGAAAAACTGTTTTTT.

The chain is built from TRBV7-6 and TRBJ2-3; D may be TRBD2 (5 bases). V was trimmed by 1 base and J by 10 bases, leaving 12 bases between them. This CDR3 has 13 amino acids. CDR1 SGHVS and CDR2 FNYEAQ come from the germline V gene. CDR3 nucleotide sequence: TGTGCCAGCAGCTTAGATAGGACTGGGGCGCAGTATTTT. It translates to CASSLDRTGAQYF. The variable domain in full, completed from reference TRBV7-6 and TRBJ2-3, reads GAGVSQSPRYKVTKRGQDVALRCDPISGHVSLYWYRQALGQGPEFLTYFNYEAQQDKSGLPNDRFSAERPEGSISTLTIQRTEQRDSAMYRCASSLDRTGAQYFGPGTRLTVL.

This sequence joins TRBV6-1 and TRBJ1-2; no clear D. The germline V and J ends were trimmed by 7 bases and 4 bases, with 19 bases remaining between them. CDR1 and CDR2 from the germline V gene are MNHNS and SASEGT. The CDR3 is 15 residues long. CDR3 nucleotides: TGTGCCAGCAAAGAAGGTCCGGGTTCTATCTATGGCTACACCTTC. Residues: CASKEGPGSIYGYTF.

In this sample, this clonotype turned up many times. This rearrangement joins TRBV5-1 to TRBJ1-1; 8 nucleotides align to TRBD1. There are 14 residues in the CDR3. V was pared by 4 bases and J by 1 base, with 3 bases of the junction left unmatched. CDR1 SGHRS and CDR2 YFSETQ come from the germline V gene. Here the CDR3 DNA reads TGCGCCAGCAGCGGAGGACAGGGGAACACTGAAGCTTTCTTT. Translated: CASSGGQGNTEAFF.

The chain carries TRBV18 and TRBJ1-1; a weak D match, TRBD1 (5 bases). Germline-derived CDR1 and CDR2 are KGHSH and LQKENI. The CDR3 has 15 residues. The V and J ends lost 3 bases and 5 bases respectively, with 16 bases between them. CDR3 residues: CASSPNIRGRTEAFF. The CDR3 coding sequence is TGTGCCAGCTCACCGAACATCCGGGGGAGGACTGAAGCTTTCTTT.

This clonotype was detected only a few times. The chain joins TRBV5-5 to TRBJ2-7, with D possibly matching TRBD1 (6 bases). The CDR3 runs 14 residues. Germline assignment: CDR1 SGHKS and CDR2 YYEKEE (reference sequence). The V end lost 2 bases, the J end lost 2 bases, and 11 bases lay between the germline ends. CDR3 DNA: TGTGCCAGCAGCTTCGGACAGATCGCCTACGAGCAGTACTTC. Translating it yields CASSFGQIAYEQYF.

This clonotype was seen more than once but under ten times. V gene TRBV7-9 combines with J gene TRBJ2-6; weak D call: TRBD2 (5 bases). The germline V gene has CDR1 SEHNR and CDR2 FQNEAQ (reference sequence). CDR3 length: 15 amino acids. Trimming shortened V by 6 bases and J by 7 bases, and 16 bases separated the two germline ends. This chain's CDR3 is CASSANRGFANVLTF. Here the CDR3 DNA reads TGTGCCAGCAGTGCCAATCGGGGTTTCGCCAACGTCCTGACTTTC.

This clonotype was seen ten or more times. The chain carries TRBV20-1 and TRBJ2-7; D is uncertain. Germline loops: CDR1 DFQATT, CDR2 SNEGSKA (reference sequence). This CDR3 is built from 13 residues. V lost 7 bases and J lost 4, with 17 bases in between. CDR3 residues: CSVQSPAKYEQYF. The CDR3 coding sequence is TGCAGTGTCCAGAGCCCCGCAAAATACGAGCAGTACTTC.

The CDR3 loop is CASSFPAGAFTDTQYF. The CDR3 DNA reads TGTGCCAGCAGCTTCCCAGCGGGGGCCTTCACAGATACGCAGTATTTT. The rearrangement uses TRBV7-9 and TRBJ2-3; TRBD2 aligns across 8 bases. V shed 3 bases, J shed 2 bases, and the junction held 7 bases outside the gene matches. Germline loops: CDR1 SEHNR, CDR2 FQNEAQ (reference sequence). The CDR3 runs 16 residues.

This rearrangement joins TRBV18 to TRBJ1-6; the D gene is possibly TRBD1 (5 bases). The V end was cut by 4 bases, the J end by 7 bases, with 11 bases between. CDR1 and CDR2 from the germline V gene are KGHSH and LQKENI. CDR3 length equals 14 residues. The DNA for the CDR3 is TGTGCCAGCTCACGGGCAGGGTCGAATTCACCCCTCCACTTT. The encoded protein is CASSRAGSNSPLHF. The complete variable domain, with remaining parts taken from reference TRBV18 and TRBJ1-6, reads NAGVMQNPRHLVRRRGQEARLRCSPMKGHSHVYWYRQLPEEGLKFMVYLQKENIIDESGMPKERFSAEFPKEGPSILRIQQVVRGDSAAYFCASSRAGSNSPLHFGNGTRLTVT.

The chain recombines TRBV3-1 with TRBJ2-1, with 14 bases that match TRBD2. The CDR3 totals 20 residues. The germline V gene has CDR1 LGHDT and CDR2 YNNKEL (reference sequence). J lost 3 bases, V lost 1 base, and 11 bases had no gene match. CDR3 DNA sequence: TGTGCCAGCAGCCAAGGCGAGGGACTAGCGGGAGACACCAGCTACAATGAGCAGTTCTTC. It translates to CASSQGEGLAGDTSYNEQFF.

The CDR3 DNA sequence: TGTGCCAGCAGTTTACAGCCCCCGCGGGATCAGCCCCAGCATTTT. Translation gives CASSLQPPRDQPQHF. The chain joins TRBV27 to TRBJ1-5; D gene ambiguous. Germline CDR1 reads MNHEY; CDR2 reads SMNVEV (reference sequence). V lost 2 bases to trimming and J lost 5 bases, with 13 bases between them. This CDR3 has 15 residues.

This sequence joins TRBV11-2 and TRBJ2-1; D uncertain. The CDR3 is 16 residues long. Trimming removed 2 bases from V and 0 bases from J, with 11 bases in between. The germline V gene has CDR1 SGHAT and CDR2 FQNNGV. The CDR3 loop is CASSLNPAVSYNEQFF. The CDR3 coding sequence is TGTGCCAGCAGCTTAAATCCCGCAGTCTCCTACAATGAGCAGTTCTTC. The variable domain in full, completed from reference TRBV11-2 and TRBJ2-1, reads EAGVAQSPRYKIIEKRQSVAFWCNPISGHATLYWYQQILGQGPKLLIQFQNNGVVDDSQLPKDRFSAERLKGVDSTLKIQPAKLEDSAVYLCASSLNPAVSYNEQFFGPGTRLTVL.

This chain links TRBV27 with TRBJ2-3, with 10 bases that match TRBD2. CDR3 size: 15 residues. Trimming took 6 bases from V and 5 from J; bases not matched to a gene: 8. CDR1 MNHEY and CDR2 SMNVEV come from the germline V gene (reference sequence). The CDR3: CASRTLAGVLDTQYF. The CDR3 DNA follows: TGTGCCAGCAGAACCCTAGCGGGGGTCTTAGATACGCAGTATTTT.